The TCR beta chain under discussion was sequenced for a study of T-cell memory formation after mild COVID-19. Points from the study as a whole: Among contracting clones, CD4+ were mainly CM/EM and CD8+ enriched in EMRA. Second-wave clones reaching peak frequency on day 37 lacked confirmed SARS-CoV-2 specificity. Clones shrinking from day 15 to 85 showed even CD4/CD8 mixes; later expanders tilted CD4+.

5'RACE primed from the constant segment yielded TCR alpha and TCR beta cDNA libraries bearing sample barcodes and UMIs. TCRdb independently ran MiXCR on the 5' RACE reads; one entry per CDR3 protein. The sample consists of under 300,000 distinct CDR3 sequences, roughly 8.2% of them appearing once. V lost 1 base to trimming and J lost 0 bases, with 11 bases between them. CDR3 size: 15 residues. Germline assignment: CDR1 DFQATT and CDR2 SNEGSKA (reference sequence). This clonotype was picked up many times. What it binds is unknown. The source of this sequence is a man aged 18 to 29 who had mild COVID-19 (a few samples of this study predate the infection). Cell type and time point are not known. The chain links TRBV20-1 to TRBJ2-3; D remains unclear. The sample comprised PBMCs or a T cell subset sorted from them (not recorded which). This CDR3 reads CSARVTWGSTDTQYF. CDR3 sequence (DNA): TGCAGTGCTAGAGTAACCTGGGGTAGCACAGATACGCAGTATTTT.